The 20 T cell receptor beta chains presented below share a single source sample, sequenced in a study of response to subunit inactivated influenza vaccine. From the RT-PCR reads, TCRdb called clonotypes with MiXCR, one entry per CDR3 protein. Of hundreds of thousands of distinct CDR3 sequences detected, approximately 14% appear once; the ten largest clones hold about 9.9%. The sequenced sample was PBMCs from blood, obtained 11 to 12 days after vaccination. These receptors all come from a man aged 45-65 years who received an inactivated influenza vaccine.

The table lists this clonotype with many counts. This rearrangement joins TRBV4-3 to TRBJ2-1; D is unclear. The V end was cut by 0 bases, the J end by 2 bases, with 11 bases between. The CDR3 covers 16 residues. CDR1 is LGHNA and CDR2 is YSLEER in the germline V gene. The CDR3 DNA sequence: TGCGCCAGCAGCCAAGACTCCATATCCACCTACAATGAGCAGTTCTTC. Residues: CASSQDSISTYNEQFF.

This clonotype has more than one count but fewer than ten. CDR3 DNA: TGTGCCAGCAGTCGGGACCGCCTGAGTGGGGCCCAGTACTTC. It yields the protein CASSRDRLSGAQYF. V is TRBV7-8 and J is TRBJ2-5; possibly TRBD1 or TRBD2 for D (5 bases each). This CDR3 has 14 residues. Germline V gene data show CDR1 as SGHVS and CDR2 as FQNEAQ. V lost 6 bases, J lost 9 bases, and 20 bases lay in between.

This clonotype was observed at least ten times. CDR3 in amino acids: CASSLGQGLNTEAFF. The CDR3 region has the DNA TGTGCCAGCAGCTTGGGTCAAGGGCTGAACACTGAAGCTTTCTTT. This chain links TRBV11-2 with TRBJ1-1; D is ambiguous. Germline V gene data show CDR1 as SGHAT and CDR2 as FQNNGV. The CDR3 runs 15 residues. V was pared by 3 bases and J by 0 bases, with 11 bases between. Combining the CDR3 with reference TRBV11-2 and TRBJ1-1 gives the whole variable domain EAGVAQSPRYKIIEKRQSVAFWCNPISGHATLYWYQQILGQGPKLLIQFQNNGVVDDSQLPKDRFSAERLKGVDSTLKIQPAKLEDSAVYLCASSLGQGLNTEAFFGQGTRLTVV.

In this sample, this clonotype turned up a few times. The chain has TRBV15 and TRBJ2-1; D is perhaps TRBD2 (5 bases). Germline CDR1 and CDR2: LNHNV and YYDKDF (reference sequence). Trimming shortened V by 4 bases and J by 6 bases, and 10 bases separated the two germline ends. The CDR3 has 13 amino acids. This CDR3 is CATSKGVRNEQFF. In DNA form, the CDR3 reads TGTGCCACCAGCAAGGGAGTACGCAATGAGCAGTTCTTC.

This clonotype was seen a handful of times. The CDR3 nucleotides read TGTGCCAGCAGTGCGGCTCTCTCCTATAATTCACCCCTCCACTTT. The encoded protein is CASSAALSYNSPLHF. The chain combines TRBV2 with TRBJ1-6; no reliable D call. Trimming cost V 4 bases and J 0 bases, with 7 bases left between them. Per the germline V gene, CDR1 is SNHLY and CDR2 is FYNNEI. This CDR3 is 15 amino acids long.

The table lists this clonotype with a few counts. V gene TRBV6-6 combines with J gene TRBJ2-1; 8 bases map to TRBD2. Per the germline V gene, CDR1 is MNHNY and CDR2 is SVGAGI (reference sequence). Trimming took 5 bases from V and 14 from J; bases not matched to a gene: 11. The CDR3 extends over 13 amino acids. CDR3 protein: CASSPPGLDIKFF. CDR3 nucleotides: TGTGCCAGCAGTCCCCCGGGACTAGACATCAAGTTCTTC.

The CDR3 DNA sequence: TGTGCCACGAAACGGGGACTAGCGGGCGACCTCTACGAGCAGTACTTC. This codes for CATKRGLAGDLYEQYF. This chain links TRBV28 with TRBJ2-7; 12 bases fit TRBD2. The germline V gene has CDR1 MDHEN and CDR2 SYDVKM. Germline trimming cut 10 bases from V and 3 bases from J; bases unmatched to any gene: 13. The CDR3 has 16 residues.

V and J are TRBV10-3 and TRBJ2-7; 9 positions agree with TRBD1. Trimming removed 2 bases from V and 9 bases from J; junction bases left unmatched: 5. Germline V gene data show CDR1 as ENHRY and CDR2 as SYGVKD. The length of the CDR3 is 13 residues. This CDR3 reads CAISERTGERQYF. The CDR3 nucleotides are TGTGCCATCAGTGAGCGGACAGGGGAAAGGCAGTACTTC.

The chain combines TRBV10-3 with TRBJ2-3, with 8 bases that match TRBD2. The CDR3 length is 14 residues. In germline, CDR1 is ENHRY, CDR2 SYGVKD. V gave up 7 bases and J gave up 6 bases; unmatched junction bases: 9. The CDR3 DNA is TGTGCCATCAAGGCGGGAGGAGCGTACGATACGCAGTATTTT. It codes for CAIKAGGAYDTQYF.

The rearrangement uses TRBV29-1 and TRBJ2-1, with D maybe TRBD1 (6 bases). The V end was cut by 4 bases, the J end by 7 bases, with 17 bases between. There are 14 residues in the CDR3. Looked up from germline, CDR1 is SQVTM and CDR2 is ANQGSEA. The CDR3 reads CSVVLNRAQNEQFF. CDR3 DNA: TGCAGCGTTGTTTTGAACAGGGCTCAGAATGAGCAGTTCTTC.

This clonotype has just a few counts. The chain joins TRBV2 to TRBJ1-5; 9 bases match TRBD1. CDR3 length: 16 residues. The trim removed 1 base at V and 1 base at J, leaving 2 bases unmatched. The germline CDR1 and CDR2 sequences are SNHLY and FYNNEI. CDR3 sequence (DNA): TGTGCCAGCAGTGAAGGTGGGACAGGGAGCAATCAGCCCCAGCATTTT. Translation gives CASSEGGTGSNQPQHF. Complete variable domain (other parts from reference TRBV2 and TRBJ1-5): EPEVTQTPSHQVTQMGQEVILRCVPISNHLYFYWYRQILGQKVEFLVSFYNNEISEKSEIFDDQFSVERPDGSNFTLKIRSTKLEDSAMYFCASSEGGTGSNQPQHFGDGTRLSIL.

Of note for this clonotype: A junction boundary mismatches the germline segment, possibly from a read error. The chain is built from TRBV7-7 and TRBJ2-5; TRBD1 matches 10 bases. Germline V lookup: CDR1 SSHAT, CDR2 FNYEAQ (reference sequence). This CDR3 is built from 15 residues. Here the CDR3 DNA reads TGTGCTAGCAGCTTGGGGACAGGGGCACGTGAGACCCAGTACTTC. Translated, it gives CASSLGTGARETQYF.

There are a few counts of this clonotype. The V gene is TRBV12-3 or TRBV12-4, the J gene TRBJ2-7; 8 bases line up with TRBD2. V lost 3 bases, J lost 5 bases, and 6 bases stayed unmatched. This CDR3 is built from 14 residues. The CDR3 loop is CASSFSGGPDEQYF. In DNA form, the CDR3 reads TGTGCCAGCAGTTTCTCGGGGGGGCCGGACGAGCAGTACTTC.

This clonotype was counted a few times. The CDR3 loop reads CASSLAGAGDPYEQYF. CDR3 nucleotides: TGTGCCAGCAGCTTAGCTGGGGCGGGAGATCCATACGAGCAGTACTTC. The rearrangement links TRBV7-2 to TRBJ2-7, with TRBD2 identical over 7 bases. Germline lookup yields CDR1 SGHTA and CDR2 FQGNSA. With 0 bases clipped from V and 4 bases from J, the junction kept 9 bases outside the gene matches. The CDR3 length is 16 residues.

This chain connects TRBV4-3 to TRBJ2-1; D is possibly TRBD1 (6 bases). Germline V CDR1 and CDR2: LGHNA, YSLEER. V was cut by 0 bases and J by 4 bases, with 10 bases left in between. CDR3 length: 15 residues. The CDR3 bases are TGCGCCAGCAGCCAAGATCTGGGGGCTTACAATGAGCAGTTCTTC. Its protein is CASSQDLGAYNEQFF.

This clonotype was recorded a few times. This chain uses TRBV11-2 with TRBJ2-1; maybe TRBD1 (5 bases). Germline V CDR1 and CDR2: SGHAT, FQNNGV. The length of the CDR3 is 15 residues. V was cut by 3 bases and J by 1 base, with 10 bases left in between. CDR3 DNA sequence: TGTGCCAGCAGCTTCGGTACAGGTTCCTACAATGAGCAGTTCTTC. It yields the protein CASSFGTGSYNEQFF.

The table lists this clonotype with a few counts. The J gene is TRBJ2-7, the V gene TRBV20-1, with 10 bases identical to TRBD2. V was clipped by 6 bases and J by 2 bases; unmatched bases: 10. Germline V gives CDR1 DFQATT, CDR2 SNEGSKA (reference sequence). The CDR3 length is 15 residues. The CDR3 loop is CSAVNLAGDPYEQYF. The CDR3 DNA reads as TGCAGTGCCGTTAACCTAGCGGGAGATCCCTACGAGCAGTACTTC.

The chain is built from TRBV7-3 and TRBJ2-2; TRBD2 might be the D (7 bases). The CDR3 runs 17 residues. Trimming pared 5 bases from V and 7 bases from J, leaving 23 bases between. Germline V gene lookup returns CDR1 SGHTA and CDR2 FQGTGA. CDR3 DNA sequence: TGTGCCAGCAGCCCTGCGCTAGGGGGAGGGTTCGGCGGGGAGCTGTTTTTT. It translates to CASSPALGGGFGGELFF.

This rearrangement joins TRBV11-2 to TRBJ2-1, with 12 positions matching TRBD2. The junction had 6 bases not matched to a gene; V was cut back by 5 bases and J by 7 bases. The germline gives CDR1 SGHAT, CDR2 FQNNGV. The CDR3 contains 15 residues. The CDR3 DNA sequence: TGTGCCAGCAGCACTTCTAGCGGGGGGGGAAATGAGCAGTTCTTC. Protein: CASSTSSGGGNEQFF. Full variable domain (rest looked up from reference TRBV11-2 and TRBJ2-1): EAGVAQSPRYKIIEKRQSVAFWCNPISGHATLYWYQQILGQGPKLLIQFQNNGVVDDSQLPKDRFSAERLKGVDSTLKIQPAKLEDSAVYLCASSTSSGGGNEQFFGPGTRLTVL.

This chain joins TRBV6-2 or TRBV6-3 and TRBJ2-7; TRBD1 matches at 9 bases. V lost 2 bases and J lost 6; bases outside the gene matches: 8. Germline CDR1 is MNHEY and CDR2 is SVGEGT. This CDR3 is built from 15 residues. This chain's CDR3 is CASSYPGQGRSEQYF. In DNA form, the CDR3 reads TGTGCCAGCAGTTACCCGGGACAGGGAAGGTCCGAGCAGTACTTC.